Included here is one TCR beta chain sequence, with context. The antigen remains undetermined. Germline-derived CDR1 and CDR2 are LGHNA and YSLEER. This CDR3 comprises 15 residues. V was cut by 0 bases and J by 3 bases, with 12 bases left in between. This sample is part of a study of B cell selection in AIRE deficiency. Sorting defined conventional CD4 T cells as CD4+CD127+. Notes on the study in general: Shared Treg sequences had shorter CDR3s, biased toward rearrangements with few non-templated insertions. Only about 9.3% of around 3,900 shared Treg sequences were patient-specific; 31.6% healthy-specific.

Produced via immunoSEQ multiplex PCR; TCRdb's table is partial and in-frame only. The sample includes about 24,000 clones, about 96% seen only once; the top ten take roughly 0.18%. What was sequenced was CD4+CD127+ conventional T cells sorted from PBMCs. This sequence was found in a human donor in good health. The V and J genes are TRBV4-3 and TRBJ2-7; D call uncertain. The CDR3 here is CASSQDFGTYYEQYF. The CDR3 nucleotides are TGCGCCAGCAGCCAAGATTTTGGCACATACTACGAGCAGTACTTC.